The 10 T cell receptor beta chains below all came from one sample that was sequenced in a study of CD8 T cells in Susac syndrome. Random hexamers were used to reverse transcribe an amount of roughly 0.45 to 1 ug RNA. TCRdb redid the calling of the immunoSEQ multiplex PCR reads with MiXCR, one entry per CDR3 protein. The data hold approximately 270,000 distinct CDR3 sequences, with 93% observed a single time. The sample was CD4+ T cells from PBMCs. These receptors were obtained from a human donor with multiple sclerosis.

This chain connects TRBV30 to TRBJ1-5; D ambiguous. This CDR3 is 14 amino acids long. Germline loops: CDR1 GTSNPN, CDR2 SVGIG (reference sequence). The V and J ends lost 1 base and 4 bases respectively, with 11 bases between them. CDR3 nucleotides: TGTGCCTGGAGTGCGACAAGTGGGAATCAGCCCCAGCATTTT. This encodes CAWSATSGNQPQHF.

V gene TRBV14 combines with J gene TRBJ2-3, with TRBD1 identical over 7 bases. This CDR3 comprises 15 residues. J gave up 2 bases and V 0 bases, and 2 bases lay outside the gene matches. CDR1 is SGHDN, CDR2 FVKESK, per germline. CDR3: CASSQDRGFTDTQYF. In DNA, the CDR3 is TGTGCCAGCAGCCAAGACAGGGGGTTCACAGATACGCAGTATTTT. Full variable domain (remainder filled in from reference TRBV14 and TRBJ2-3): EAGVTQFPSHSVIEKGQTVTLRCDPISGHDNLYWYRRVMGKEIKFLLHFVKESKQDESGMPNNRFLAERTGGTYSTLKVQPAELEDSGVYFCASSQDRGFTDTQYFGPGTRLTVL.

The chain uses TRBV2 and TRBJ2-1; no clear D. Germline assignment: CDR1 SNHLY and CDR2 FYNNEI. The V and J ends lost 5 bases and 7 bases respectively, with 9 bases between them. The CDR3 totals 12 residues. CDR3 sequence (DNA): TGTGCCAGCAGTACCGCTGCAAATGAGCAGTTCTTC. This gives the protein CASSTAANEQFF.

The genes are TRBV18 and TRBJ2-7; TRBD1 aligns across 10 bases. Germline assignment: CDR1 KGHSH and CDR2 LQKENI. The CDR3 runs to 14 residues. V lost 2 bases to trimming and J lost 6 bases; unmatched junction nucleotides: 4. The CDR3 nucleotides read TGTGCCAGCTCACCAAGGGACAGGGGAGGCGAGCAGTACTTC. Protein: CASSPRDRGGEQYF.

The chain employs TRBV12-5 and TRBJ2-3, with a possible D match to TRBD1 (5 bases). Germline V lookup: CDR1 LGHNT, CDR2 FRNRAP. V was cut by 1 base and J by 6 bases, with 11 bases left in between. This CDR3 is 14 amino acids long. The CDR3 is CASGLGQSRDTQYF. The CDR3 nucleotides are TGTGCTAGTGGTTTGGGACAGAGCAGGGATACGCAGTATTTT.

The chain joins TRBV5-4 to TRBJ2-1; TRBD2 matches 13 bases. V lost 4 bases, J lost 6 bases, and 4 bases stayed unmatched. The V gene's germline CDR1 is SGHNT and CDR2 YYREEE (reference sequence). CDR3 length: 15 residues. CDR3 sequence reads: CASSNGLAGVNEQFF. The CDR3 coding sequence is TGTGCCAGCAGCAACGGACTAGCGGGAGTCAATGAGCAGTTCTTC.

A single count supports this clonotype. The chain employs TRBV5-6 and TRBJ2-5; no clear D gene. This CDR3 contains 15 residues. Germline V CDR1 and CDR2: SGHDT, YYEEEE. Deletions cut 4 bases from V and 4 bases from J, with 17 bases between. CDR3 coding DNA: TGTGCCAGCAGCCACCAACTGGGCTCTGCAGAGACCCAGTACTTC. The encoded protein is CASSHQLGSAETQYF. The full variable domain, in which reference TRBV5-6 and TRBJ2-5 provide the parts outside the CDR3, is DAGVTQSPTHLIKTRGQQVTLRCSPKSGHDTVSWYQQALGQGPQFIFQYYEEEERQRGNFPDRFSGHQFPNYSSELNVNALLLGDSALYLCASSHQLGSAETQYFGPGTRLLVL.

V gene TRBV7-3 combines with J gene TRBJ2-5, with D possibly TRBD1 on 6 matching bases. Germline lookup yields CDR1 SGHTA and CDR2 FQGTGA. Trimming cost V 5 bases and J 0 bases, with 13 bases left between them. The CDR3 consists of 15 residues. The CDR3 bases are TGTGCCAGCAGCCCCTCGGGACAAGACCAAGAGACCCAGTACTTC. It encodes CASSPSGQDQETQYF.

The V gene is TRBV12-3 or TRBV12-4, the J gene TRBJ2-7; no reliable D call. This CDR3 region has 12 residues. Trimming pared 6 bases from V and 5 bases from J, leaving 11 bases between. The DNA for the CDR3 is TGTGCCAGCAGCCAGCGTCGGCACGAGCAGTACTTC. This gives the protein CASSQRRHEQYF.

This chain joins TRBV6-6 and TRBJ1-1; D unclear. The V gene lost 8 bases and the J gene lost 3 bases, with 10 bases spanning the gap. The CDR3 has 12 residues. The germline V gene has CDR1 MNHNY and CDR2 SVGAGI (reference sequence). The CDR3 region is CASLLGDTEAFF. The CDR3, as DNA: TGTGCCAGCCTCCTCGGGGACACTGAAGCTTTCTTT.